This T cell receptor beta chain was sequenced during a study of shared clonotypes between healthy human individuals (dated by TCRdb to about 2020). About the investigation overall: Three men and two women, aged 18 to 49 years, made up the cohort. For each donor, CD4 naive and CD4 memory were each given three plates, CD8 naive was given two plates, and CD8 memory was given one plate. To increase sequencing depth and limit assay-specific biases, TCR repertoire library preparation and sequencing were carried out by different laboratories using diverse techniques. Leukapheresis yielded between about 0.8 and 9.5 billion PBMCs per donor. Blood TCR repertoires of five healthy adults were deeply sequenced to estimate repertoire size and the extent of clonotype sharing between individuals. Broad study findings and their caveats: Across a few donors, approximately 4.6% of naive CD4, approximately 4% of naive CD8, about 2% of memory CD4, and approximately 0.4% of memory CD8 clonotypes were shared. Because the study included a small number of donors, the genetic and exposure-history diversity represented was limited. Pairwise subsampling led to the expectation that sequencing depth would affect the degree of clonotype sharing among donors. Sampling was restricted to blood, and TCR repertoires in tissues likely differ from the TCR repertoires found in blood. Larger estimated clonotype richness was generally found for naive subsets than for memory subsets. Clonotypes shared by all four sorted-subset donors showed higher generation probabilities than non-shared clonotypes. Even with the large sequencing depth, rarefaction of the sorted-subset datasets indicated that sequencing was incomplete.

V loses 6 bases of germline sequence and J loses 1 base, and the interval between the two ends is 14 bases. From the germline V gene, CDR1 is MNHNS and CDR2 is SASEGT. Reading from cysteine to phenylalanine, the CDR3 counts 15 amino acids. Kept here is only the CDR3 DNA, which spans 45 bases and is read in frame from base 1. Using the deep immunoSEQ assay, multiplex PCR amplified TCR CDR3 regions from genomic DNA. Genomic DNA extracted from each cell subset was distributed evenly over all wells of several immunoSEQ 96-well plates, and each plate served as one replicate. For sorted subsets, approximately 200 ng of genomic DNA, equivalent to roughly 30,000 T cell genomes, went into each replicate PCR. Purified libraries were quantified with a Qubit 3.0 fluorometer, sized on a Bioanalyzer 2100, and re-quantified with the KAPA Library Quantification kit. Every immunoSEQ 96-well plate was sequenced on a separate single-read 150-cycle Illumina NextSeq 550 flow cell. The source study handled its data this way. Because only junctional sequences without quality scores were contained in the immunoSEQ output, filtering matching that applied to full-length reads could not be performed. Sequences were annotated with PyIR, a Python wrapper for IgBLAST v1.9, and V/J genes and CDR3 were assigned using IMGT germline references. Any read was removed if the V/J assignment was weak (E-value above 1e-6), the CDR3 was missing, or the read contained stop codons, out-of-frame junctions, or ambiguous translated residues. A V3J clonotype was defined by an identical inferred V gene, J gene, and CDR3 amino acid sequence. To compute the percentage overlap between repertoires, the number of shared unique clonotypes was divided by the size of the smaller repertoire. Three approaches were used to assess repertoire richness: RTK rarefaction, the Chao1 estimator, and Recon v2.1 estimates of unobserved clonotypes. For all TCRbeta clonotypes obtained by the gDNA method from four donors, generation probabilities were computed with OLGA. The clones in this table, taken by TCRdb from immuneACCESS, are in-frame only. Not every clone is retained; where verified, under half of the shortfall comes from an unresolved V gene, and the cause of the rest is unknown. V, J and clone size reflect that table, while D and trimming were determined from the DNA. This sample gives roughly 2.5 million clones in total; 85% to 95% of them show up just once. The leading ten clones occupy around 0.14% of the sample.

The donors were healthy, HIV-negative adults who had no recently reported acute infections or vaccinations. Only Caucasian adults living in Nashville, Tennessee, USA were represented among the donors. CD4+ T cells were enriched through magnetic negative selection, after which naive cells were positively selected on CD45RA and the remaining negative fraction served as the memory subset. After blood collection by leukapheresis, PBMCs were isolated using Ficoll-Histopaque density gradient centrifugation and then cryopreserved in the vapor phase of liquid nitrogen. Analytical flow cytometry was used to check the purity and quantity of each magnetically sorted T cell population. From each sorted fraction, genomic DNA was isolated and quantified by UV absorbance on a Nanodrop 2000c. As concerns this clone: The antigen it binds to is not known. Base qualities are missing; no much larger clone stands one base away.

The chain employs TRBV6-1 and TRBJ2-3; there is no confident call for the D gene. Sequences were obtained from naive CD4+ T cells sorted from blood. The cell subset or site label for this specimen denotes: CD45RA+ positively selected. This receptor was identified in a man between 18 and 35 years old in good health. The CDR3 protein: CASRGLARGTDTQYF. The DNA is TGTGCCAGCAGGGGTTTAGCTAGGGGCACAGATACGCAGTATTTT.